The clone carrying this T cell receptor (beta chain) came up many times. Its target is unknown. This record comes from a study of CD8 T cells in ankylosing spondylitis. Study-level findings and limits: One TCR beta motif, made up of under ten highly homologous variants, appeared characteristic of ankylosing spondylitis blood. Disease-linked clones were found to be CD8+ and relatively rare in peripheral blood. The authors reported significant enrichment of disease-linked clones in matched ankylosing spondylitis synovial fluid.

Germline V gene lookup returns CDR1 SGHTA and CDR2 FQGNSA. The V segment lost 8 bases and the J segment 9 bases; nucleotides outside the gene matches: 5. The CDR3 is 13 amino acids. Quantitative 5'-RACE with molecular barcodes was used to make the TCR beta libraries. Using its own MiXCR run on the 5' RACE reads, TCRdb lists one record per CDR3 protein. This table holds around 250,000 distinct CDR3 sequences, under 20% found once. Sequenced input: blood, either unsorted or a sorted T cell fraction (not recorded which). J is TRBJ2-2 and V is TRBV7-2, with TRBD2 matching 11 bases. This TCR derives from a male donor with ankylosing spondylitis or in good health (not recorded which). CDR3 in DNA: TGTGCCAGCGAAACTAGCGGGAGCCGGGAGCTGTTTTTT. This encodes CASETSGSRELFF.